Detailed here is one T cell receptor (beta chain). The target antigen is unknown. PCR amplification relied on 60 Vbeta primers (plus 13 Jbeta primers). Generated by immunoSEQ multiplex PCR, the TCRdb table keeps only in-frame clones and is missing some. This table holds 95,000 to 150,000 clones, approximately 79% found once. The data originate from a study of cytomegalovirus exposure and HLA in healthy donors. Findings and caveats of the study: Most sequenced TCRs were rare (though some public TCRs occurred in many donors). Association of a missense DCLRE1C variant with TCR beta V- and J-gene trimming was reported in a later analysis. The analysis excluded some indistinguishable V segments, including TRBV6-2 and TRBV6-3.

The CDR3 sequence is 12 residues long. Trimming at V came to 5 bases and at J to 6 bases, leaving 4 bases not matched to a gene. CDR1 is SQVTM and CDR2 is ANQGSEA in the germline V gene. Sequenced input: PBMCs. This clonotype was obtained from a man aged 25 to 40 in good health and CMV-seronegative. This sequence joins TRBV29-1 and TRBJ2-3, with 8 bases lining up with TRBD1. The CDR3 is CSVQGAGDTQYF. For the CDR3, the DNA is TGCAGCGTTCAGGGGGCTGGGGATACGCAGTATTTT.